A selection of T cell receptor beta chains follows, all from one sample in a study of cytomegalovirus exposure and HLA in healthy donors. TCRdb keeps only in-frame clones here, not all; method: immunoSEQ multiplex PCR. The table records roughly 160,000 clones, over 60% of them present only once. The sequencing sample was made of PBMCs. The receptors here all came from a middle-aged man in good health and CMV-seropositive. CDR3s include the opening cysteine and the closing phenylalanine or tryptophan. Each record gives: J gene, D gene, clone size, V gene, CDR3 DNA, CDR3 protein. A D gene is named only where the DNA matches it firmly. Part of the rows lack a size; the others show once, few, many or a class for expanded clones.

>TRBJ2-3|-|-|TRBV10-3
TGTGCCATCAGTGAGTCCCTGGGGGGGCTTGGCACAGATACGCAGTATTTT
CAISESLGGLGTDTQYF
>TRBJ1-6|-|-|TRBV5-1
TGCGCCAGCAGTGCTGCAGAGGGGGACAATTCACCCCTCCACTTT
CASSAAEGDNSPLHF
>TRBJ1-2|TRBD1|-|TRBV27
TGTGCCAGCAGTTTATCCGGGACAGGGGGCTATGGCTACACCTTC
CASSLSGTGGYGYTF
>TRBJ1-5|TRBD1|-|TRBV29-1
TGCAGCGTTGAGTTGGGACAGGGTGGGTTCAGGACCCAGCATTTT
CSVELGQGGFRTQHF
>TRBJ2-7|TRBD2|-|TRBV13
TGTGCCAGCAGCTTAGGAGGACTAGGCGAGCAGTACTTC
CASSLGGLGEQYF
>TRBJ2-1|-|-|TRBV25-1
TGTGCCAGCACCCCCGGGGCGGGAAACGGGTTCGATGAGCAGTTCTTC
CASTPGAGNGFDEQFF
>TRBJ2-5|TRBD1|-|TRBV28
TGTGCCAGCAGCCTTCCCTCCGGGACAGGGAAGGCTAAAGAGACCCAGTACTTC
CASSLPSGTGKAKETQYF
>TRBJ1-6|-|-|TRBV4-2
TGTGCCAGCAGCCATACGCCGACCAGGGATAGGGCCCTATATTCACCCCTCCACTTT
CASSHTPTRDRALYSPLHF
>TRBJ1-5|-|once|TRBV28
TGTGCCAGCAGTTTATTGGGCAGTCAGCCCCAGCATTTT
CASSLLGSQPQHF
>TRBJ2-3|TRBD2|-|TRBV9
TGTGCCAGCAGCGCCCAGCAGAACCTCGGGGGGGCGGTAGGTACGCAGTATTTT
CASSAQQNLGGAVGTQYF
>TRBJ2-7|-|-|TRBV5-1
TGCGCCAGCAGCTTGGATGTGAGCTCGGGCGAGCAGTACTTC
CASSLDVSSGEQYF
>TRBJ2-3|TRBD1|-|TRBV19
TGTGCCAGTAGTCGGGACAGGGGGGCCGCGAGTGTTGTGGATACGCAGTATTTT
CASSRDRGAASVVDTQYF
>TRBJ2-7|-|few|TRBV28
TGTGCCAGCAGTTATCGGTATTCCTACGAGCAGTACTTC
CASSYRYSYEQYF